The 8 T cell receptor beta chains below come from one sample, sequenced in a study of cytomegalovirus exposure and HLA in healthy donors. PCR was performed using 60 Vbeta and 13 Jbeta primers. The method was immunoSEQ multiplex PCR; TCRdb's version includes in-frame clones alone and lacks a portion of them. This sample carries under 200,000 clones, roughly 84% of them seen once, and the ten largest clones take around 2.8%. The sequencing input was PBMCs. These receptors were collected from a woman in her forties or fifties in good health and CMV-seropositive.

In this sample, this clone turned up a few times. This chain uses TRBV5-1 with TRBJ2-5; D may be TRBD2 (7 bases). Germline values: CDR1 SGHRS, CDR2 YFSETQ. Deletions cut 4 bases from V and 3 bases from J, with 16 bases between. The CDR3 covers 15 residues. The CDR3 protein is CASSRGGSFEETQYF. The DNA of the CDR3 is TGCGCCAGCAGCAGGGGGGGGTCTTTCGAAGAGACCCAGTACTTC.

This clone showed up just once. The junction departs from the called germline gene at one end, perhaps through a read error. The chain joins TRBV7-3 to TRBJ2-3, with D perhaps TRBD1 (5 bases). The CDR3 extends over 12 amino acids. Germline V gene sequence: CDR1 SGHTA, CDR2 FQGTGA. CDR3 in amino acids: CASSPDSLTQYF. For the CDR3, the DNA is TGTGCTAGCAGCCCCGACAGCCTCACGCAGTATTTT.

In the case of this clone: The sample carries other DNA sequences with the same CDR3. This chain links TRBV9 with TRBJ2-1; possible D gene TRBD2, 6 bases. V was clipped by 3 bases and J by 2 bases, with 12 bases between them. The CDR3 length is 15 residues. Germline CDR1 SGDLS, CDR2 YYNGEE. CDR3 amino acids: CASSAGGGPYNEQFF. In nucleotides, the CDR3 is TGTGCCAGCAGCGCCGGGGGAGGACCCTACAATGAGCAGTTCTTC.

This clone appeared once. The rearrangement links TRBV7-3 to TRBJ1-6; D remains ambiguous. V was shortened by 4 bases and J by 9 bases, with 13 bases between the two germline ends. There are 14 residues in the CDR3. Germline assignment: CDR1 SGHTA and CDR2 FQGTGA. The CDR3 protein is CASSSGLRGSPLHF. The CDR3 coding sequence is TGTGCCAGCAGCTCGGGTCTCAGAGGTTCACCCCTCCACTTT. The variable domain in full, completed from reference TRBV7-3 and TRBJ1-6, reads GAGVSQTPSNKVTEKGKYVELRCDPISGHTALYWYRQSLGQGPEFLIYFQGTGAADDSGLPNDRFFAVRPEGSVSTLKIQRTERGDSAVYLCASSSGLRGSPLHFGNGTRLTVT.

V gene TRBV18 combines with J gene TRBJ2-5; 7 nucleotides line up with TRBD1. The assigned J gene may be wrong: the sequence end matches TRBJ2-7 better. This CDR3 has 14 residues. Germline V gene lookup returns CDR1 KGHSH and CDR2 LQKENI. CDR3 region: CASSPRDSSYEQYF. CDR3 in DNA: TGTGCCAGCTCACCACGGGACAGCTCCTACGAGCAGTACTTC.

V and J are TRBV5-4 and TRBJ1-1; 7 bases line up with TRBD1. Per germline, CDR1 SGHNT and CDR2 YYREEE (reference sequence). The V and J ends lost 5 bases and 2 bases, in that order; junction bases with no gene match: 6. The CDR3 spans 14 residues. The DNA of the CDR3 is TGTGCCAGCAGTCCAGGGGGAATAAACACTGAAGCTTTCTTT. This encodes CASSPGGINTEAFF.

This chain links TRBV5-1 with TRBJ1-2; tentatively, D is TRBD1 (5 bases). Germline-derived CDR1 and CDR2 are SGHRS and YFSETQ. V gave up 4 bases and J gave up 1 base, with 14 bases separating them. This CDR3 has 15 amino acids. This CDR3 reads CASSPNSGVNYGYTF. The CDR3 DNA reads TGCGCCAGCAGCCCTAACTCGGGGGTTAACTATGGCTACACCTTC.

The V and J genes are TRBV7-2 and TRBJ1-5; 10 nucleotides align to TRBD1. This CDR3 has 16 amino acids. The ends lost 4 bases at V and 4 bases at J; junction bases unmatched: 7. Per the germline V gene, CDR1 is SGHTA and CDR2 is FQGNSA. CDR3 in DNA: TGTGCCAGCAGCTCCGGGACAGGGGCCCTGAATCAGCCCCAGCATTTT. Its translation: CASSSGTGALNQPQHF.